Listed here are 17 T cell receptor beta chains from one sample, sequenced in a study of shared clonotypes between healthy human individuals. Clones were sequenced by immunoSEQ multiplex PCR, and TCRdb holds only the in-frame ones, with some missing. The sample holds 2 million to 2.5 million clones; 80% to 95% are singletons and the top ten take 0.35% to 0.45%. Source material: naive CD4+ T cells from PBMCs. The sample's subset: CD45RA+ positively selected. These receptors came from a man between 18 and 35 years old in good health. Some clones in this sample may be carry-over from other donors' samples.

V usage is TRBV10-3 and J usage is TRBJ1-1, with D possibly being TRBD1 (5 bases). V lost 1 base to trimming and J lost 0 bases, with 9 bases between them. The germline gives CDR1 ENHRY, CDR2 SYGVKD. This CDR3 contains 15 residues. The DNA of the CDR3 is TGTGCCATCAGTGAGTTTCAGGGTATGAACACTGAAGCTTTCTTT. Translated: CAISEFQGMNTEAFF.

With respect to this clone: The conserved closing phenylalanine or tryptophan is absent in this CDR3, likely reflecting a read error. The limits of the CDR3 on the DNA are not certain, so only TCRdb's listed CDR3 is given. The rearrangement links TRBV7-8 to TRBJ1-2; TRBD1, the table's D call, lacks a check against the DNA. Germline V gene data show CDR1 as SGHVS and CDR2 as FQNEAQ. The CDR3 spans 11 residues, counting both ends. CDR3: CASRAHRDSPH.

Concerning this clone itself: Other DNA sequences in the sample encode the same CDR3. V and J are TRBV6-6 and TRBJ2-7, with D possibly matching TRBD2 (5 bases). The CDR3 is 12 amino acids. Trimming removed 3 bases at V and 3 bases at J, with 6 bases between. CDR1 is MNHNY, CDR2 SVGAGI, per germline (reference sequence). CDR3 region: CASSYEGYEQYF. The CDR3, as DNA: TGTGCCAGCAGTTATGAGGGCTACGAGCAGTACTTC.

The chain is built from TRBV2 and TRBJ1-4; 7 nucleotides align to TRBD1. This CDR3 region has 13 residues. Germline lookup yields CDR1 SNHLY and CDR2 FYNNEI. Trimming removed 8 bases from V and 8 bases from J; junction bases left unmatched: 8. The CDR3 DNA sequence: TGTGCCAGCTTAGACAGGGCCGAGGAAAAACTGTTTTTT. Translating gives CASLDRAEEKLFF.

This chain joins TRBV7-3 and TRBJ2-1; D not resolved. V was trimmed by 5 bases and J by 4 bases, leaving 15 bases between them. This CDR3 region has 15 residues. Germline V gives CDR1 SGHTA, CDR2 FQGTGA. Written as DNA, the CDR3 is TGTGCCAGCAGCCCCTTGGGCGGAGATTACAATGAGCAGTTCTTC. Its translation: CASSPLGGDYNEQFF.

V is TRBV4-3 and J is TRBJ2-3; D gene ambiguous. V lost 0 bases and J 1 base, leaving 14 bases between the germline ends. The CDR3 runs to 17 residues. Per germline, CDR1 LGHNA and CDR2 YSLEER. CDR3 in amino acids: CASSQDLGLSRTDTQYF. CDR3 DNA sequence: TGCGCCAGCAGCCAAGATCTCGGCCTATCCCGCACAGATACGCAGTATTTT.

The rearrangement joins TRBV5-1 to TRBJ1-1; D possibly corresponds to TRBD1 (6 bases). The CDR3 is made up of 14 amino acids. CDR1 and CDR2 from the germline V gene are SGHRS and YFSETQ. Trimming took 1 base from V and 5 from J, leaving 12 bases between them. CDR3 region: CASSLRGPRTEAFF. The CDR3 DNA reads TGCGCCAGCAGCTTGCGGGGGCCGAGGACTGAAGCTTTCTTT.

V is TRBV5-1 and J is TRBJ2-1; the match to TRBD2 covers 9 bases. Trimming took 2 bases from V and 8 from J; bases not matched to a gene: 5. This CDR3 is built from 14 residues. Germline assignment: CDR1 SGHRS and CDR2 YFSETQ. The CDR3 coding sequence is TGCGCCAGCAGCTTAGGCGGGAGGGCCGATGAGCAGTTCTTC. Amino acids: CASSLGGRADEQFF.

The rearrangement links TRBV9 to TRBJ2-3, with TRBD2 matching 8 bases. The germline gives CDR1 SGDLS, CDR2 YYNGEE. The CDR3 loop spans 16 amino acids. J gave up 2 bases and V 3 bases, and 8 bases lay outside the gene matches. CDR3 coding DNA: TGTGCCAGCAGCGCCTTAGCGGGAATGCTCACAGATACGCAGTATTTT. It specifies CASSALAGMLTDTQYF.

This clone was counted a single time. J is TRBJ1-5 and V is TRBV28, with D maybe TRBD1 (5 bases). V lost 0 bases and J 0 bases, leaving 12 bases between the germline ends. CDR1 is MDHEN and CDR2 is SYDVKM in the germline V gene. The CDR3 is 17 amino acids. Here the CDR3 reads CASSLWRGGPSNQPQHF. The CDR3 DNA reads TGTGCCAGCAGTTTATGGAGGGGCGGTCCTAGCAATCAGCCCCAGCATTTT.

The chain is built from TRBV30 and TRBJ2-7; the match to TRBD1 covers 9 bases. The CDR3 totals 13 residues. Germline CDR1 and CDR2: GTSNPN and SVGIG (reference sequence). The J segment lost 2 bases and the V segment lost 3 bases, leaving 2 bases of the junction unmatched. This CDR3 is CAWRGQGPYEQYF. CDR3 in DNA: TGTGCCTGGAGGGGACAGGGACCCTACGAGCAGTACTTC.

V gene TRBV10-2 combines with J gene TRBJ2-7, with 7 bases that match TRBD2. J gave up 3 bases and V 5 bases, and 7 bases lay outside the gene matches. CDR3 length: 14 amino acids. CDR1 and CDR2 (germline): WSHSY, SAAADI. CDR3 sequence: CASSSGNDYYEQYF. DNA for the CDR3: TGCGCCAGCAGTAGCGGGAACGACTACTACGAGCAGTACTTC.

This sequence joins TRBV18 and TRBJ2-2; 9 bases agree with TRBD2. V lost 0 bases to trimming and J lost 7 bases; unmatched junction nucleotides: 9. Germline assignment: CDR1 KGHSH and CDR2 LQKENI. This CDR3 has 17 amino acids. CDR3 residues: CASSPPGLASYGGELFF. CDR3 nucleotides: TGTGCCAGCTCACCACCGGGACTAGCATCATATGGCGGGGAGCTGTTTTTT.

The chain has TRBV20-1 and TRBJ1-1; no clear D gene. Germline CDR1 DFQATT, CDR2 SNEGSKA (reference sequence). The germline V and J ends were trimmed by 3 bases and 5 bases, with 7 bases remaining between them. The CDR3 extends over 11 amino acids. CDR3 region: CSASKYTEAFF. CDR3 DNA sequence: TGCAGTGCTAGTAAGTATACTGAAGCTTTCTTT.

The J gene is TRBJ1-5, the V gene TRBV4-1; TRBD1 is a possible D gene (5 bases). This CDR3 has 13 residues. Germline V gene lookup returns CDR1 MGHRA and CDR2 YSYEKL. V lost 4 bases and J lost 11, with 15 bases in between. The CDR3 region is CASSLGGGLAQHF. CDR3 sequence (DNA): TGCGCCAGCAGCCTTGGCGGGGGTCTGGCCCAGCATTTT.

V is TRBV7-2 and J is TRBJ2-3; D is perhaps TRBD1 (6 bases). V lost 5 bases and J 9 bases, leaving 15 bases between the germline ends. The CDR3 is made up of 13 amino acids. Germline-derived CDR1 and CDR2 are SGHTA and FQGNSA. The CDR3 loop is CASSTIDRQTQYF. CDR3 DNA: TGTGCCAGCAGCACCATCGACAGGCAGACGCAGTATTTT. The full variable domain, completed using reference TRBV7-2 and TRBJ2-3, is GAGVSQSPSNKVTEKGKDVELRCDPISGHTALYWYRQSLGQGLEFLIYFQGNSAPDKSGLPSDRFSAERTGGSVSTLTIQRTQQEDSAVYLCASSTIDRQTQYFGPGTRLTVL.

The CDR3 DNA is TGTGCTAGTGGTTTGGCCGGGACAGTGGAAGCTTTCTTT. This translates into CASGLAGTVEAFF. The chain links TRBV12-5 to TRBJ1-1; 7 bases fit TRBD1. CDR1 LGHNT and CDR2 FRNRAP come from the germline V gene. This CDR3 has 13 amino acids. V trimming: 1 base; J trimming: 8 bases; junction bases outside the gene matches: 4.